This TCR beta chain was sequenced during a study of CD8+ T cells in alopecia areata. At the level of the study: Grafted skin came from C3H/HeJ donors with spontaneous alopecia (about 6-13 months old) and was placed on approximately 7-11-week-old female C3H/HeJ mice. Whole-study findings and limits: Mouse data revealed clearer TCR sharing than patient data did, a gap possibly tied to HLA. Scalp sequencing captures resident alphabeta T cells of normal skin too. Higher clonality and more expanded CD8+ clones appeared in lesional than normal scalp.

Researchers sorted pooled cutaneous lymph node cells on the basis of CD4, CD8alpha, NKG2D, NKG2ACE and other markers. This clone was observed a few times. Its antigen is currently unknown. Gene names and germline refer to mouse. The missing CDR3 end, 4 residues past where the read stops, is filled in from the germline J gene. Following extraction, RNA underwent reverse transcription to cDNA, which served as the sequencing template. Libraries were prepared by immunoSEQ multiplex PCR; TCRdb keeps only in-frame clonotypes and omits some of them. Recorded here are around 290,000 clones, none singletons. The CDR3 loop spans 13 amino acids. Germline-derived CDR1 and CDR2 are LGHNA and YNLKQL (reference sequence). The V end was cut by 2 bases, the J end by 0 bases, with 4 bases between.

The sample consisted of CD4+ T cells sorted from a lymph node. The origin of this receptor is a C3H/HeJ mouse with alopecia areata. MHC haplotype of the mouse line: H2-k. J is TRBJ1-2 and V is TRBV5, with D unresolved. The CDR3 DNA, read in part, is TGTGCCAGCAGCCAATCCCCAAACTCC. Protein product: CASSQSPNS. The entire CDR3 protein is CASSQSPNSDYTF.